One sample yielded the 19 T cell receptor beta chains listed below, sequenced in a study of shared clonotypes between healthy human individuals. Terminally differentiated effector memory CD45RA+ cells were excluded by CCR7 positive selection of CD45RO-negative cells. Generated by immunoSEQ multiplex PCR, the TCRdb table keeps only in-frame clones and is missing some. The sample includes fewer than 850,000 clones, roughly 96% of them seen just once. Source material: naive CD8+ T cells sorted from blood. The receptor set was obtained from a man aged 25-45 years in good health.

The chain joins TRBV2 to TRBJ2-7; TRBD2 matches 7 bases. Germline trimming cut 6 bases from V and 3 bases from J; bases unmatched to any gene: 8. Germline values: CDR1 SNHLY, CDR2 FYNNEI. This CDR3 has 14 residues. The DNA for the CDR3 is TGTGCCAGCAGGGGGAGCGGGACGAGCTACGAGCAGTACTTC. It specifies CASRGSGTSYEQYF. Using reference TRBV2 and TRBJ2-7 for the parts outside the CDR3, the full variable domain is EPEVTQTPSHQVTQMGQEVILRCVPISNHLYFYWYRQILGQKVEFLVSFYNNEISEKSEIFDDQFSVERPDGSNFTLKIRSTKLEDSAMYFCASRGSGTSYEQYFGPGTRLTVT.

This clone was seen a single time. The chain uses TRBV15 and TRBJ2-5; maybe TRBD2 (7 bases). The germline V gene has CDR1 LNHNV and CDR2 YYDKDF (reference sequence). Trimming removed 8 bases from V and 5 bases from J, with 30 bases in between. This CDR3 contains 18 residues. The CDR3 region has the DNA TGTGCCACCCGGGAGGCAGGGGCGCACAAAGTGTATTCTGAGACCCAGTACTTC. Its protein is CATREAGAHKVYSETQYF.

On this clone: Other DNA sequences in this specimen translate into the identical CDR3. The chain couples TRBV27 to TRBJ2-1, with 9 positions matching TRBD1. The junction had 2 bases not matched to a gene; V was cut back by 2 bases and J by 9 bases. Germline V gene data show CDR1 as MNHEY and CDR2 as SMNVEV (reference sequence). CDR3 length: 13 residues. The CDR3 sequence: CASSLGQGTEQFF. CDR3 nucleotides: TGTGCCAGCAGTTTAGGACAGGGGACTGAGCAGTTCTTC.

V and J are TRBV7-9 and TRBJ2-1; D is ambiguous. Germline loops: CDR1 SEHNR, CDR2 FQNEAQ (reference sequence). The CDR3 contains 13 residues. V lost 5 bases and J lost 5, with 10 bases in between. The CDR3 DNA follows: TGTGCCAGCAGCCCGACTTCTAACAATGAGCAGTTCTTC. Protein: CASSPTSNNEQFF.

The rearrangement joins TRBV6-5 to TRBJ2-7; D gene ambiguous. In germline, CDR1 is MNHEY, CDR2 SVGAGI. This CDR3 has 13 amino acids. The germline V and J ends were trimmed by 0 bases and 9 bases, with 12 bases remaining between them. The CDR3 nucleotides are TGTGCCAGCAGTTACTCGACTTCCGCCTGGCAGTACTTC. This translates into CASSYSTSAWQYF.

The chain joins TRBV29-1 to TRBJ2-3, with TRBD1 matching over 7 bases. V dropped 7 bases and J dropped 4; count of bases not matched to a gene: 11. CDR3 length: 14 amino acids. Germline CDR1 reads SQVTM; CDR2 reads ANQGSEA. CDR3 loop: CSGYTGERADTQYF. The CDR3 DNA reads TGCAGCGGATATACAGGGGAACGCGCAGATACGCAGTATTTT.

As concerns this clone: Other DNA sequences within the sample encode an identical CDR3. CDR3 protein: CASSPPTSGSYNEQFF. The CDR3 nucleotides read TGTGCCAGCTCACCCCCGACTAGCGGGAGTTACAATGAGCAGTTCTTC. The gene calls are TRBV18 and TRBJ2-1; 12 bases fit TRBD2. CDR3 length equals 16 residues. The germline V gene has CDR1 KGHSH and CDR2 LQKENI. Trimming removed 3 bases from V and 4 bases from J; junction bases left unmatched: 4.

V gene TRBV13 combines with J gene TRBJ2-6; the D is unclear. CDR3 length equals 14 residues. Trimming removed 5 bases at V and 4 bases at J, with 9 bases between. In germline, CDR1 is PRHDT, CDR2 FYEKMQ (reference sequence). CDR3 residues: CASSPVGGANVLTF. As DNA, the CDR3 is TGTGCCAGCAGCCCGGTAGGAGGGGCCAACGTCCTGACTTTC. Filled out from reference TRBV13 and TRBJ2-6, the complete variable domain reads AAGVIQSPRHLIKEKRETATLKCYPIPRHDTVYWYQQGPGQDPQFLISFYEKMQSDKGSIPDRFSAQQFSDYHSELNMSSLELGDSALYFCASSPVGGANVLTFGAGSRLTVL.

The chain combines TRBV7-9 with TRBJ1-2, with no clear D. Germline-derived CDR1 and CDR2 are SEHNR and FQNEAQ (reference sequence). The V gene lost 5 bases and the J gene lost 1 base, with 11 bases spanning the gap. The CDR3 loop spans 14 amino acids. The CDR3 DNA is TGTGCCAGCAGCCCTCCTAGGATTAACTATGGCTACACCTTC. Translating gives CASSPPRINYGYTF.

The J gene is TRBJ2-7, the V gene TRBV5-4, with 8 bases matching TRBD1. J gave up 3 bases and V 4 bases, and 6 bases lay outside the gene matches. The germline V gene has CDR1 SGHNT and CDR2 YYREEE (reference sequence). The CDR3 contains 14 residues. This chain's CDR3 is CASSRTGSGYEQYF. Here the CDR3 DNA reads TGTGCCAGCAGCCGGACAGGGTCTGGCTACGAGCAGTACTTC.

V usage is TRBV7-9 and J usage is TRBJ2-2; D may be TRBD1 (5 bases). Deletions cut 4 bases from V and 0 bases from J, with 12 bases between. Germline CDR1 reads SEHNR; CDR2 reads FQNEAQ (reference sequence). The CDR3 contains 16 residues. The chain's CDR3 is CASSSLPGPNTGELFF. The CDR3 DNA follows: TGTGCCAGCAGCTCCCTACCAGGGCCGAACACCGGGGAGCTGTTTTTT.

This clone was counted a single time. The same CDR3 is also encoded by other DNA sequences in this sample. The rearrangement links TRBV7-9 to TRBJ2-3; 7 bases align to TRBD2. With 1 base clipped from V and 0 bases from J, the junction kept 1 base outside the gene matches. CDR1 SEHNR and CDR2 FQNEAQ come from the germline V gene (reference sequence). The CDR3 consists of 15 residues. DNA for the CDR3: TGTGCCAGCAGCTTAGATAGCGGGAGCACAGATACGCAGTATTTT. Encoded protein: CASSLDSGSTDTQYF.

This clone has a single count. The chain carries TRBV7-3 and TRBJ2-5; TRBD2 aligns across 10 bases. J was trimmed by 4 bases and V by 3 bases; bases with no gene match: 5. The CDR3 runs 15 residues. The germline CDR1 and CDR2 sequences are SGHTA and FQGTGA. DNA of the CDR3: TGTGCCAGCAGCTTCGCTAGCGGGAGAGGAGAGACCCAGTACTTC. Residues: CASSFASGRGETQYF. The full variable domain, rest sourced from reference TRBV7-3 and TRBJ2-5, is GAGVSQTPSNKVTEKGKYVELRCDPISGHTALYWYRQSLGQGPEFLIYFQGTGAADDSGLPNDRFFAVRPEGSVSTLKIQRTERGDSAVYLCASSFASGRGETQYFGPGTRLLVL.

The genes are TRBV7-8 and TRBJ1-1; D unclear. The CDR3 extends over 12 amino acids. In germline, CDR1 is SGHVS, CDR2 FQNEAQ. V was shortened by 2 bases and J by 5 bases, with 6 bases between the two germline ends. This chain's CDR3 is CASSLIETEAFF. Written as DNA, the CDR3 is TGTGCCAGCAGCTTAATTGAAACTGAAGCTTTCTTT.

V gene TRBV28 combines with J gene TRBJ2-5; 11 bases are a match to TRBD2. The V gene end was trimmed by 5 bases and the J gene end by 3 bases; junction bases not matched to a gene: 5. This CDR3 is built from 15 residues. The germline V gene encodes CDR1 MDHEN and CDR2 SYDVKM. CDR3 coding DNA: TGTGCCAGCAGTCTGAAGACTAGCGGGAAAGAGACCCAGTACTTC. Amino acids: CASSLKTSGKETQYF.

The J gene is TRBJ2-4, the V gene TRBV13; D not certain. Germline V gene sequence: CDR1 PRHDT, CDR2 FYEKMQ (reference sequence). With 3 bases removed from V and 14 bases from J, the gap between germline ends came to 14 bases. The CDR3 covers 12 residues. DNA for the CDR3: TGTGCCAGCAGCTTCGAAGAGCAGAGAGAGTACTTC. Translation: CASSFEEQREYF.

This clone was seen once. J is TRBJ2-1 and V is TRBV7-2, with 11 nucleotides matching TRBD2. CDR1 is SGHTA and CDR2 is FQGNSA in the germline V gene. The CDR3 spans 15 residues. J gave up 8 bases and V 4 bases, and 7 bases lay outside the gene matches. CDR3 DNA sequence: TGTGCCAGCAGCTATATAACTAGCGGGAGTGATGAGCAGTTCTTC. Translating it yields CASSYITSGSDEQFF.

This sequence joins TRBV6-4 and TRBJ2-5; unclear D gene. V gave up 7 bases and J gave up 3 bases, with 12 bases separating them. The germline V gene has CDR1 MRHNA and CDR2 SNTAGT. The CDR3 spans 13 residues. CDR3 region: CASTRREEETQYF. Here the CDR3 DNA reads TGTGCCAGCACCCGGCGCGAGGAAGAGACCCAGTACTTC.

The chain uses TRBV7-3 and TRBJ2-7, with 11 nucleotides matching TRBD2. Per germline, CDR1 SGHTA and CDR2 FQGTGA. The CDR3 loop spans 15 amino acids. V lost 4 bases and J lost 2; bases outside the gene matches: 4. In DNA form, the CDR3 reads TGTGCCAGCAGCTCGGGACTAGCGGACCCCTACGAGCAGTACTTC. Encoded protein: CASSSGLADPYEQYF. Supplemented by reference TRBV7-3 and TRBJ2-7, the full variable domain reads GAGVSQTPSNKVTEKGKYVELRCDPISGHTALYWYRQSLGQGPEFLIYFQGTGAADDSGLPNDRFFAVRPEGSVSTLKIQRTERGDSAVYLCASSSGLADPYEQYFGPGTRLTVT.